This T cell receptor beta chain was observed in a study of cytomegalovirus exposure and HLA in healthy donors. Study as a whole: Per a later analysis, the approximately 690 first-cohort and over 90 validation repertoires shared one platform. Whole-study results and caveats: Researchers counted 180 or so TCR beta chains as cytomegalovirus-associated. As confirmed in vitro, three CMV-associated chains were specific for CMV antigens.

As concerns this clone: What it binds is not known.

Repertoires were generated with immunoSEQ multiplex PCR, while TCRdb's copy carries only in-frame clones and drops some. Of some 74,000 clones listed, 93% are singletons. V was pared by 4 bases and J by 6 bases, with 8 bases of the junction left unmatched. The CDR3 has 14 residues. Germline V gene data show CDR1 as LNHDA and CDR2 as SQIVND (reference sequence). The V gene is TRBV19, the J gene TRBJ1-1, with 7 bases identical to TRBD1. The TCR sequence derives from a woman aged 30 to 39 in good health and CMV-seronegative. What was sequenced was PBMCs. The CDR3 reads CASSTDRAVSEAFF. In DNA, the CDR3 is TGTGCCAGTAGTACAGACAGGGCGGTCTCTGAAGCTTTCTTT. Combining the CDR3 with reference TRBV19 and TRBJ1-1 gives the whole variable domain DGGITQSPKYLFRKEGQNVTLSCEQNLNHDAMYWYRQDPGQGLRLIYYSQIVNDFQKGDIAEGYSVSREKKESFPLTVTSAQKNPTAFYLCASSTDRAVSEAFFGQGTRLTVV.